The table lists the clone carrying this T cell receptor beta chain with many counts. CDR1 and CDR2 (germline): DFQATT, SNEGSKA (reference sequence). The V and J ends lost 5 bases and 0 bases respectively, with 11 bases between them. This CDR3 contains 13 residues. The sample comes from a study of regulatory T cells in long-lasting Graves disease. Arm-PCR of CDR3 regions with iRepertoire HTBI primers generated TCR beta libraries. TCRdb reprocessed the multiplex PCR reads via MiXCR and lists one record per CDR3 protein. The sample lists 550,000 to 700,000 distinct CDR3 sequences, about 15% occurring once. Sample time point: newly diagnosed GD, antithyroid drugs for less than 3 months. PBMCs were the source of the RNA used for TCR sequencing. This same sample was also taken into another study, of T cells in Graves' hyperthyroidism and ophthalmopathy.

Sequencing used peripheral blood mononuclear cells (PBMCs), obtained at new diagnosis, from a patient treated with antithyroid drugs. This TCR was sampled from a man aged 18 to 30 with Graves disease. The chain joins TRBV20-1 to TRBJ2-7, with D unclear. For the CDR3, the DNA is TGCAGTGCTGGCGGAGACCCCTCCTACGAGCAGTACTTC. As protein: CSAGGDPSYEQYF.